The 9 T cell receptor beta chains presented below share a single source sample, sequenced in a study of blood T cell repertoires in COVID-19. Using immunoSEQ multiplex PCR, the repertoire was profiled, and TCRdb retains in-frame clones only, with some absent. The sample has approximately 80,000 clones, roughly 85% seen once. Sequencing was performed on peripheral blood. The receptor set was obtained from a man aged 45 to 65 with COVID-19, enrolled during active disease.

The rearrangement uses TRBV7-2 and TRBJ1-2, with D possibly matching TRBD1 (6 bases). This CDR3 is built from 15 residues. Trimming took off 4 bases at V and 0 bases at J, with 12 bases between the two ends. Per the germline V gene, CDR1 is SGHTA and CDR2 is FQGNSA. CDR3 coding DNA: TGTGCCAGCAGCTCCCAGGGGCCCTCTAACTATGGCTACACCTTC. Protein: CASSSQGPSNYGYTF.

The rearrangement uses TRBV5-5 and TRBJ2-1; TRBD1 agrees at 8 bases. After removal of 5 bases from V and 4 bases from J, the junction contained 8 bases not matched to a gene. The germline V gene has CDR1 SGHKS and CDR2 YYEKEE (reference sequence). There are 15 residues in the CDR3. The CDR3 here is CASRAGQGEYNEQFF. CDR3 bases: TGTGCCAGCAGGGCCGGACAGGGAGAATACAATGAGCAGTTCTTC.

The chain combines TRBV4-2 with TRBJ2-3; D is perhaps TRBD2 (6 bases). V dropped 1 base and J dropped 1 base, with 12 bases sitting between them. Germline-derived CDR1 and CDR2 are LGHNA and YNFKEQ. The CDR3 runs to 16 residues. The CDR3: CASSQAGAARTDTQYF. CDR3 coding DNA: TGTGCCAGCAGCCAAGCGGGAGCTGCACGCACAGATACGCAGTATTTT.

The chain combines TRBV19 with TRBJ2-7, with D possibly TRBD1 on 6 matching bases. This CDR3 has 14 residues. Per germline, CDR1 LNHDA and CDR2 SQIVND (reference sequence). Trimming removed 3 bases at V and 2 bases at J, with 11 bases between. In nucleotides, the CDR3 is TGTGCCAGTAGTATGAGACAGGATACCTACGAGCAGTACTTC. Its translation is CASSMRQDTYEQYF. Looking up the rest from reference TRBV19 and TRBJ2-7 gives the full variable domain: DGGITQSPKYLFRKEGQNVTLSCEQNLNHDAMYWYRQDPGQGLRLIYYSQIVNDFQKGDIAEGYSVSREKKESFPLTVTSAQKNPTAFYLCASSMRQDTYEQYFGPGTRLTVT.

The chain employs TRBV28 and TRBJ2-7, with 11 bases aligning to TRBD2. Germline lookup yields CDR1 MDHEN and CDR2 SYDVKM. V shed 4 bases and J 5 bases; nucleotides not matched to a gene: 7. The CDR3 runs 15 residues. Written as DNA, the CDR3 is TGTGCCAGCAGTTCCCCTAGCGGGAGGTCTAACGAGCAGTACTTC. Amino acid sequence: CASSSPSGRSNEQYF.

In DNA form, the CDR3 reads TGTGCCAGTAGTCCCCTGGGGCGGCTCACAGATACGCAGTATTTT. It yields the protein CASSPLGRLTDTQYF. V is TRBV19 and J is TRBJ2-3; weak D call: TRBD1 (5 bases). The CDR3 contains 15 residues. Trimming took off 5 bases at V and 2 bases at J, with 14 bases between the two ends. CDR1 and CDR2 (germline): LNHDA, SQIVND (reference sequence).

This clone was observed a few times. The chain carries TRBV2 and TRBJ2-2; possibly TRBD2 for D (6 bases). With 1 base removed from V and 10 bases from J, the gap between germline ends came to 16 bases. The CDR3 is made up of 15 amino acids. Germline lookup yields CDR1 SNHLY and CDR2 FYNNEI. CDR3 loop: CASSEVGGKGEELFF. The CDR3 coding sequence is TGTGCCAGCAGTGAAGTTGGCGGGAAAGGAGAGGAGCTGTTTTTT.

J is TRBJ2-2 and V is TRBV2, with a weak D call TRBD2 (5 bases). The CDR3 is made up of 13 amino acids. Trimming removed 6 bases from V and 7 bases from J, with 12 bases in between. Germline CDR1 reads SNHLY; CDR2 reads FYNNEI. DNA of the CDR3: TGTGCCAGCAGCCCTGAGGGATTCGGGGAGCTGTTTTTT. Encoded protein: CASSPEGFGELFF.

The chain links TRBV11-3 to TRBJ1-1; D is possibly TRBD1 (5 bases). The CDR3 has 14 amino acids. Germline assignment: CDR1 SGHNT and CDR2 YENEEA. Trimming cost V 5 bases and J 4 bases, with 14 bases left between them. The CDR3 loop reads CASSPAGGSTEAFF. As DNA, the CDR3 is TGTGCCAGCAGCCCCGCGGGGGGAAGCACTGAAGCTTTCTTT. The variable domain in full, completed from reference TRBV11-3 and TRBJ1-1, reads EAGVVQSPRYKIIEKKQPVAFWCNPISGHNTLYWYLQNLGQGPELLIRYENEEAVDDSQLPKDRFSAERLKGVDSTLKIQPAELGDSAVYLCASSPAGGSTEAFFGQGTRLTVV.